These T cell receptor beta chains were read from a single sample in a study of response to subunit inactivated influenza vaccine. Using its own MiXCR run on the RT-PCR reads, TCRdb lists one record per CDR3 protein. The sample holds about 500,000 distinct CDR3 sequences, under 15% seen once. The input for sequencing was PBMCs from blood, taken about 40 days after vaccination. The receptors come from a man in his forties or fifties who received an inactivated influenza vaccine. Both conserved end residues are part of each CDR3. D genes are given only for firm matches. Clone size appears in some rows only: once, few, many, or a class for an expanded clone.

>NA|few|TRBJ1-5|TRBV5-1
TGCGCCAGCTCCCAGAGGGGGGACCGAAATCAGCCCCAGCATTTT
CASSQRGDRNQPQHF
>NA|few|TRBJ1-5|TRBV20-1
TGCAGTGCCCCCCGCGGGGGGAATCAGCCCCAGCATTTT
CSAPRGGNQPQHF
>NA|NA|TRBJ2-7|TRBV4-1
TGCGCCAGCAGCCACGCCCAAGGGCCTCCCTACGAGCAGTACTTC
CASSHAQGPPYEQYF
>NA|NA|TRBJ2-1|TRBV12-3/TRBV12-4
TGTTCCAGCAGTAGTCCGCCCTGGAATGAGCAGTTCTTC
CSSSSPPWNEQFF
>TRBD2|many|TRBJ2-1|TRBV6-5
TGTGCCAGCAGTTACACTCTGGGACTAGAGGGCCATGAGCAGTTCTTC
CASSYTLGLEGHEQFF
>NA|few|TRBJ1-6|TRBV24-1
TGTGCCACCAGTGATGGAGAAGATTCACCCCTCCACTTT
CATSDGEDSPLHF
>NA|few|TRBJ1-5|TRBV28
TGTGCCAGCAGTTTACGAGACTTCTACGTCATCAATCAGCCCCAGCATTTT
CASSLRDFYVINQPQHF
>NA|few|TRBJ1-1|TRBV29-1
TGCAGCGCAACGGTGGGGCAGACTGAAGCTTTCTTT
CSATVGQTEAFF
>NA|NA|TRBJ2-7|TRBV12-3/TRBV12-4
TGTGCCAGCAGTTCCCGGACGCGGAGGGTCTACGAGCAGTACTTC
CASSSRTRRVYEQYF
>NA|many|TRBJ2-7|TRBV28
TGTGCCAGCCAAGAGGAAAAGGACGAGCAGTACTTC
CASQEEKDEQYF
>TRBD2|few|TRBJ2-1|TRBV10-3
TGTGCCATCAGTGTCAAAGCGGGGGGCCCCCGCAATGAGCAGTTCTTC
CAISVKAGGPRNEQFF
>NA|NA|TRBJ2-3|TRBV4-1
TGCGCCAGCAGCCCTAGGGACTGGAAAGATACGCAGTATTTT
CASSPRDWKDTQYF
>NA|few|TRBJ1-5|TRBV7-8
TGTGCCAGCAGCTTACTGGACAACAATCAGCCCCAGCATTTT
CASSLLDNNQPQHF
>NA|few|TRBJ2-7|TRBV20-1
TGCAGTGCTAGCAGGACTTCCTACGAGCAGTACTTC
CSASRTSYEQYF
>NA|few|TRBJ1-5|TRBV4-2
TGTGCCAGCAGCCTAGTTGCTGGACCCCAGCATTTT
CASSLVAGPQHF
>TRBD1|few|TRBJ2-5|TRBV27
TGTGCCAGCAGTTCGGGGACAGCCGCGAGGGAGACCCAGTACTTC
CASSSGTAARETQYF
>NA|NA|TRBJ2-3|TRBV9
TGTGCCAGCAGCGTAGAGTCGGGTCGAGATACGCAGTATTTT
CASSVESGRDTQYF
>TRBD2|many|TRBJ2-3|TRBV4-2
TGTGCCAGCAGCACAGGACTAGCGGGAGTTCCTAGCACAGATACGCAGTATTTT
CASSTGLAGVPSTDTQYF
>NA|NA|TRBJ1-2|TRBV15
TGTGCCACCAGCAGAGGGAGGGGAGTAAGGGCTAACTATGGCTACACCTTC
CATSRGRGVRANYGYTF
>NA|many|TRBJ2-7|TRBV7-9
TGTGCCAGCAGTTCCATACTAGCTTCCAGCTCCTACGAGCAGTACTTC
CASSSILASSSYEQYF
>TRBD2|NA|TRBJ2-7|TRBV27
TGTGCCAGCAGTGGTGGGACTAGCGGGAGATTCCTCGAGCAGTACTTC
CASSGGTSGRFLEQYF
>TRBD2|NA|TRBJ2-2|TRBV7-2
TGTGCCAGCAGCCCGGCTAGCGGGACCGGGGAGCTGTTTTTT
CASSPASGTGELFF
>NA|NA|TRBJ2-2|TRBV27
TGTGCCAGCAGTTTGCAAACAGGCTCCCGGGAGCTGTTTTTT
CASSLQTGSRELFF
>NA|NA|TRBJ2-3|TRBV19
TGTGCCAGTAGTTTAAACCCGACCGGCGATACGCAGTATTTT
CASSLNPTGDTQYF
>NA|many|TRBJ2-1|TRBV20-1
TGCAGTGCTAGAGCCAGGGGGGCGGTCAATGAGCAGTTCTTC
CSARARGAVNEQFF
>NA|NA|TRBJ2-1|TRBV7-9
TGTGCCAGCAGCTTAGGGGGACATATCTCCGGAGGCAATGAGCAGTTCTTC
CASSLGGHISGGNEQFF
>NA|NA|TRBJ2-7|TRBV7-2
TGTGCCAGCAGCTTAGCGACTAGTTTGTACGAGCAGTACTTC
CASSLATSLYEQYF
>NA|many|TRBJ2-3|TRBV18
TGTGCCAGCTCACCACTAGCGATTACAGATACGCAGTATTTT
CASSPLAITDTQYF
>NA|few|TRBJ1-5|TRBV6-5
TGTGCCAGCAGTAAGAGGGGCCAGCCCCAGCATTTT
CASSKRGQPQHF
>NA|few|TRBJ2-1|TRBV20-1
TGCAGTGCTAGAAGTACTAACTATGAGCAGTTCTTC
CSARSTNYEQFF
>NA|NA|TRBJ1-6|TRBV12-3/TRBV12-4
TGTGCCAGCAGCCTAAGGGGGAATAATTCACACCTCCACTTT
CASSLRGNNSHLHF
>NA|NA|TRBJ2-5|TRBV15
TGTGCCACCAGCAGAGATTGGCGTCCGGGAGTAGGTCAGGAGACCCAGTACTTC
CATSRDWRPGVGQETQYF
>NA|NA|TRBJ2-5|TRBV6-1
TGTGCCAGCAGCCCACACGGGCAGTACCAAGAGACCCAGTACTTC
CASSPHGQYQETQYF
>NA|many|TRBJ1-1|TRBV5-1
TGCGCCAGCAGCTTGTCACGCCAGTTGAACACTGAAGCTTTCTTT
CASSLSRQLNTEAFF
>TRBD1|NA|TRBJ1-2|TRBV15
TGTGCCACCAGCAGGGGTACAGGGGGCTATGGCTACACCTTC
CATSRGTGGYGYTF
>NA|many|TRBJ2-7|TRBV29-1
TGCAGCGTTGAAGTGAAGAGACAGGTCGGGCACGAGCAGTACTTC
CSVEVKRQVGHEQYF
>TRBD1|few|TRBJ2-3|TRBV7-2
TGTGCCAGCAGCGACCGGGACAGGGTAACAGATACGCAGTATTTT
CASSDRDRVTDTQYF
>NA|few|TRBJ2-7|TRBV2
TGTGCCAGCAACTGGGTGAGGATACACGAGCAGTACTTC
CASNWVRIHEQYF
>NA|NA|TRBJ1-1|TRBV29-1
TGCAGCGTTTCCCAGGTGTTGAACACTGAAGCTTTCTTT
CSVSQVLNTEAFF
>NA|few|TRBJ1-1|TRBV5-1
TGCGCCAGCAGCTTGGCCTTGTCCGGGGAGGATGAAGCTTTCTTT
CASSLALSGEDEAFF